This T cell receptor (beta chain) was identified in a study of blood T cell repertoires in COVID-19. The cohort comprised adults aged 18 to 89 years residing in about two dozen US areas. Authors' methods: The assay estimated nucleated cells by amplifying reference gene primers. Clones were read by immunoSEQ multiplex PCR, and TCRdb kept only the in-frame ones, dropping some. V, J and clone size are taken as reported in that table, and D and trimming were inferred from the DNA itself. The sample has over 300,000 clones; 65% to 90% are singletons. The CDR3 contains 17 residues. The V gene end was trimmed by 3 bases and the J gene end by 5 bases; junction bases not matched to a gene: 10. CDR1 and CDR2 from the germline V gene are SNHLY and FYNNEI.

The chain joins TRBV2 to TRBJ1-1, with 12 bases fitting TRBD1. What was sequenced was PBMCs or T cells enriched from blood (not recorded which). The TCR sequence derives from a woman aged 18-30 years who had recovered from COVID-19. CDR3: CASSEGQGAFSETEAFF. The CDR3 DNA reads as TGTGCCAGCAGTGAGGGACAGGGGGCGTTTTCGGAGACTGAAGCTTTCTTT.